The TCR beta chain under discussion was sequenced for a study of blood T cells in healthy people across ages. The authors ran a second PCR of 7 to 11 cycles using a sample-barcoded 5' primer and a J-beta primer mix. Each CDR3 protein is one row after TCRdb ran MiXCR on the 5' RACE reads. The sample lists some 1 million distinct CDR3 sequences; 40% to 50% were seen once. The CDR3 spans 15 residues. J was trimmed by 4 bases and V by 3 bases; bases with no gene match: 6. The V gene's germline CDR1 is SGDLS and CDR2 YYNGEE. The chain couples TRBV9 to TRBJ2-3; 9 bases map to TRBD1. Source material: blood. This receptor was identified in a woman aged 60 to 75 in good health. Here the CDR3 DNA reads TGTGCCAGCAGCGACGGGACAGGGAGCCCAGATACGCAGTATTTT. This encodes CASSDGTGSPDTQYF.